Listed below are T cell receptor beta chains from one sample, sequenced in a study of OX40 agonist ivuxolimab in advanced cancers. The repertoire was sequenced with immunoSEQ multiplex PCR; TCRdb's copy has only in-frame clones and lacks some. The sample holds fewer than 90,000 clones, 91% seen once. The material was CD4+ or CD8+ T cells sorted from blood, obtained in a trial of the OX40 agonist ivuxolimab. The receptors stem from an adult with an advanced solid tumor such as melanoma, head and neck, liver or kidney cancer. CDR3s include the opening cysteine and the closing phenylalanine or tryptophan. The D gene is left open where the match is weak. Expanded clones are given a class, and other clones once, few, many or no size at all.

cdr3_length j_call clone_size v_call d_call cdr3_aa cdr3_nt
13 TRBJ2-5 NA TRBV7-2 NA CASSLWEQETQYF TGTGCCAGCAGCCTATGGGAACAAGAGACCCAGTACTTC
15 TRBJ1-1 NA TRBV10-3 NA CAISERGGADTEAFF TGTGCCATCAGTGAGAGGGGGGGCGCGGACACTGAAGCTTTCTTT
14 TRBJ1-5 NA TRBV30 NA CAWSIGLSGQPQHF TGTGCCTGGAGTATTGGACTGAGCGGTCAGCCCCAGCATTTT
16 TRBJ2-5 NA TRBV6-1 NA CASSEWNRDQGETQYF TGTGCCAGCAGTGAATGGAACAGGGACCAGGGCGAGACCCAGTACTTC
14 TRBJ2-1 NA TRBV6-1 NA CASSVSQANNEQFF TGTGCCAGCAGTGTAAGCCAAGCGAACAATGAGCAGTTCTTC
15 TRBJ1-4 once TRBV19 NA CASRKYRATNEKLFF TGTGCCAGTAGAAAATACCGTGCAACTAATGAAAAACTGTTTTTT
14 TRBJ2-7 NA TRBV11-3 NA CASSSLVTEGEQYF TGTGCCAGCAGTTCGTTGGTTACCGAGGGCGAGCAGTACTTC
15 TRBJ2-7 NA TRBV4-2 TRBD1 CASSQTGQGGFEQYF TGTGCCAGCAGCCAAACGGGACAGGGGGGCTTCGAGCAGTACTTC
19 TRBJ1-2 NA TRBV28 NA CASIPWGAGRSHFNYGYTF TGTGCCAGCATCCCCTGGGGGGCAGGGCGATCCCATTTTAACTATGGCTACACCTTC
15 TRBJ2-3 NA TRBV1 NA CTSSQVRGSSDTQYF TGCACCAGCAGCCAAGTAAGAGGGAGCTCAGATACGCAGTATTTT
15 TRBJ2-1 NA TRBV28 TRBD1 CASSRRQGQSNEQFF TGTGCCAGCAGTAGGCGGCAGGGACAGTCCAATGAGCAGTTCTTC
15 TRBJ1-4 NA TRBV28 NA CASGSRGRGGEKLFF TGTGCCAGCGGATCCCGTGGCAGGGGAGGGGAAAAACTGTTTTTT
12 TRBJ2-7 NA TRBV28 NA CASSATPVEQYF TGTGCCAGCAGTGCGACCCCTGTCGAGCAGTACTTC
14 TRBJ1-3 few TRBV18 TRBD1 CASSSQGTGNTIYF TGTGCCAGCTCATCACAGGGGACTGGAAACACCATATATTTT
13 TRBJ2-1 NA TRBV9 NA CASSVAAPQEQFF TGTGCCAGCAGCGTAGCTGCACCCCAGGAGCAGTTCTTC
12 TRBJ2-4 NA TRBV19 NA CASNSRVGIQYF TGTGCCAGTAATAGTAGGGTCGGCATTCAGTACTTC